The 17 T cell receptor beta chains reported below all come from one sample, sequenced in a study of technical replicates of blood from several donors. Produced via immunoSEQ multiplex PCR; TCRdb's table is partial and in-frame only. The sample gives nearly 95,000 clones, approximately 95% of which show up once; 0.36% is in the top ten. Specimen: T cells isolated from PBMCs. The origin of the receptors is a human donor in good health.

V and J are TRBV11-2 and TRBJ1-1, with 7 bases aligning to TRBD1. The germline gives CDR1 SGHAT, CDR2 FQNNGV. V lost 5 bases, J lost 10 bases, and 4 bases stayed unmatched. The CDR3 has 11 amino acids. This CDR3 is CASSKTGLAFF. The CDR3 DNA follows: TGTGCCAGCAGCAAGACAGGGTTAGCTTTCTTT.

The J gene is TRBJ1-4, the V gene TRBV11-3, with 11 positions matching TRBD1. The CDR3 extends over 14 amino acids. V lost 5 bases, J lost 11 bases, and 7 bases stayed unmatched. CDR1 is SGHNT, CDR2 YENEEA, per germline. The CDR3 is CASSGRTGGAKLFF. The CDR3 bases are TGTGCCAGCAGCGGAAGGACAGGGGGCGCGAAACTGTTTTTT.

This chain connects TRBV5-1 to TRBJ1-2; 9 bases map to TRBD1. Germline values: CDR1 SGHRS, CDR2 YFSETQ. The V gene end was trimmed by 0 bases and the J gene end by 7 bases; junction bases not matched to a gene: 4. The CDR3 sequence is 14 residues long. This CDR3 reads CASSLVQGQGGYTF. The CDR3 nucleotides are TGCGCCAGCAGCTTGGTCCAGGGACAGGGTGGCTACACCTTC. Drawing the rest from reference TRBV5-1 and TRBJ1-2, the complete variable domain is KAGVTQTPRYLIKTRGQQVTLSCSPISGHRSVSWYQQTPGQGLQFLFEYFSETQRNKGNFPGRFSGRQFSNSRSEMNVSTLELGDSALYLCASSLVQGQGGYTFGSGTRLTVV.

V is TRBV7-2 and J is TRBJ2-2, with D unclear. The V gene lost 3 bases and the J gene lost 5 bases, with 7 bases spanning the gap. Germline V gene lookup returns CDR1 SGHTA and CDR2 FQGNSA. This CDR3 contains 13 residues. DNA for the CDR3: TGTGCCAGCAGCTTTTGGCTGACCGGGGAGCTGTTTTTT. Its protein is CASSFWLTGELFF.

This sequence joins TRBV30 and TRBJ2-3, with D perhaps matching TRBD2 (6 bases). Germline V gives CDR1 GTSNPN, CDR2 SVGIG (reference sequence). The CDR3 runs 13 residues. V was trimmed by 2 bases and J by 5 bases, leaving 11 bases between them. DNA for the CDR3: TGTGCCTGGAGTCTGGAGGGAGAAGATACGCAGTATTTT. Translating it yields CAWSLEGEDTQYF.

This CDR3 reads CASSLSRGTGANVLTF. The CDR3 region has the DNA TGTGCCAGCAGTTTATCCAGGGGGACTGGGGCCAACGTCCTGACTTTC. This chain uses TRBV27 with TRBJ2-6, with 7 bases lining up with TRBD1. Losses at the gene ends were 0 bases for V and 2 bases for J; bases not matched to a gene: 1. Per the germline V gene, CDR1 is MNHEY and CDR2 is SMNVEV (reference sequence). The CDR3 is 16 amino acids.

The J gene is TRBJ2-3, the V gene TRBV12-5; 9 bases line up with TRBD2. Germline V gene sequence: CDR1 LGHNT, CDR2 FRNRAP. Trimming took 2 bases from V and 4 from J; bases not matched to a gene: 4. This CDR3 is 15 amino acids long. The CDR3 nucleotides read TGTGCTAGTGGTTTGTTAGCGGGAGTCCCAGATACGCAGTATTTT. Its translation is CASGLLAGVPDTQYF.

V and J are TRBV5-5 and TRBJ1-1; unclear D gene. V was shortened by 0 bases and J by 1 base, with 10 bases between the two germline ends. The CDR3 runs 15 residues. Germline values: CDR1 SGHKS, CDR2 YYEKEE (reference sequence). The CDR3 loop is CASSLGGMENTEAFF. The CDR3 nucleotides are TGTGCCAGCAGCTTGGGAGGGATGGAGAACACTGAAGCTTTCTTT. Looking up the rest from reference TRBV5-5 and TRBJ1-1 gives the full variable domain: DAGVTQSPTHLIKTRGQQVTLRCSPISGHKSVSWYQQVLGQGPQFIFQYYEKEERGRGNFPDRFSARQFPNYSSELNVNALLLGDSALYLCASSLGGMENTEAFFGQGTRLTVV.

The V and J genes are TRBV21-1 and TRBJ2-1; the table's TRBD2 call for D was not verified on the DNA. TRBV21-1 is a known pseudogene. This CDR3 comprises 14 residues. CDR3 loop: CASSKVTAGEEQFF. DNA for the CDR3: TGTGCCAGCAGCAAAGTCACAGCGGGAGAAGAGCAGTTCTTC.

The chain combines TRBV20-1 with TRBJ1-2; D ambiguous. Germline V gives CDR1 DFQATT, CDR2 SNEGSKA (reference sequence). The CDR3 length is 10 residues. Trimming left V 3 bases short and J 6 bases short, with 5 bases between. CDR3 protein: CSARGDGYTF. The CDR3 nucleotides are TGCAGTGCTAGGGGAGATGGCTACACCTTC.

The J gene is TRBJ2-1, the V gene TRBV5-4, with TRBD2 matching 7 bases. V dropped 4 bases and J dropped 7; count of bases not matched to a gene: 8. From germline, CDR1 is SGHNT and CDR2 YYREEE (reference sequence). This CDR3 contains 14 residues. The CDR3 DNA reads TGTGCCAGCAGCCGTGGGACTACTCCAAATGAGCAGTTCTTC. Encoded protein: CASSRGTTPNEQFF.

The chain is built from TRBV11-2 and TRBJ1-2; D is perhaps TRBD1 (5 bases). This CDR3 comprises 15 residues. Germline CDR1 SGHAT, CDR2 FQNNGV. Trimming shortened V by 4 bases and J by 3 bases, and 15 bases separated the two germline ends. The CDR3 protein is CASSSIRDWDYGYTF. CDR3 nucleotide sequence: TGTGCCAGCAGCTCCATCAGGGATTGGGACTATGGCTACACCTTC.

CDR3 DNA sequence: TGTGCCAGCAGTGAACCGAACTATGGCTACACCTTC. The encoded protein is CASSEPNYGYTF. V usage is TRBV2 and J usage is TRBJ1-2; unclear D gene. V lost 2 bases and J 2 bases, leaving 3 bases between the germline ends. In germline, CDR1 is SNHLY, CDR2 FYNNEI. The CDR3 loop spans 12 amino acids.

The gene calls are TRBV5-6 and TRBJ1-2, with 7 bases aligning to TRBD1. V lost 0 bases, J lost 3 bases, and 14 bases stayed unmatched. Germline CDR1 reads SGHDT; CDR2 reads YYEEEE. CDR3 length equals 18 residues. The CDR3: CASSLVFMRRDSDYGYTF. The CDR3 coding sequence is TGTGCCAGCAGCTTGGTGTTTATGAGACGGGACAGCGACTATGGCTACACCTTC. Full variable domain (remainder filled in from reference TRBV5-6 and TRBJ1-2): DAGVTQSPTHLIKTRGQQVTLRCSPKSGHDTVSWYQQALGQGPQFIFQYYEEEERQRGNFPDRFSGHQFPNYSSELNVNALLLGDSALYLCASSLVFMRRDSDYGYTFGSGTRLTVV.

This rearrangement joins TRBV10-3 to TRBJ1-1; D remains unclear. Germline CDR1 and CDR2: ENHRY and SYGVKD. The germline V and J ends were trimmed by 0 bases and 3 bases, with 8 bases remaining between them. There are 14 residues in the CDR3. CDR3 bases: TGTGCCATCAGTGAGTCTAACAGTTACACTGAAGCTTTCTTT. Its protein is CAISESNSYTEAFF.

This chain uses TRBV30 with TRBJ2-1; TRBD2 aligns across 8 bases. Germline V gene lookup returns CDR1 GTSNPN and CDR2 SVGIG (reference sequence). J was trimmed by 9 bases and V by 2 bases; bases with no gene match: 6. This CDR3 spans 13 amino acids. The CDR3 sequence: CAWSSAGVGEQFF. The CDR3 nucleotides read TGTGCCTGGAGTTCAGCGGGAGTAGGTGAGCAGTTCTTC.

This chain links TRBV7-9 with TRBJ1-1, with no clear D. Germline assignment: CDR1 SEHNR and CDR2 FQNEAQ (reference sequence). The V and J ends lost 1 base and 6 bases respectively, with 12 bases between them. The length of the CDR3 is 14 residues. For the CDR3, the DNA is TGTGCCAGCAGCTTAGATCTTAGCGTTCCTGAAGCTTTCTTT. Its protein product is CASSLDLSVPEAFF. Looking up the rest from reference TRBV7-9 and TRBJ1-1 gives the full variable domain: DTGVSQNPRHKITKRGQNVTFRCDPISEHNRLYWYRQTLGQGPEFLTYFQNEAQLEKSRLLSDRFSAERPKGSFSTLEIQRTEQGDSAMYLCASSLDLSVPEAFFGQGTRLTVV.